Included here is one T cell receptor (beta chain) sequence, with context. Its antigen is unidentified. The V end lost 1 base, the J end lost 5 bases, and 8 bases lay between the germline ends. This CDR3 contains 14 residues. The germline gives CDR1 LGHDT, CDR2 YNNKEL (reference sequence). This entry belongs to a study of T cell responses to AZD1222 COVID-19 vaccine. Study outcomes and limitations: Spike-specific TCR breadth rose after two AZD1222 doses, and depth rose as well.

Sequencing was performed with immunoSEQ multiplex PCR; in TCRdb, only in-frame clones are kept and a portion is missing. Among approximately 89,000 clones, 86% were seen once, and the ten largest hold approximately 5.6%. This sequence joins TRBV3-1 (or the pseudogene TRBV3-2) and TRBJ2-2, with D perhaps matching TRBD1 (5 bases). The sequence was obtained from an adult who received the AZD1222 COVID-19 vaccine. The sample in question was peripheral blood, obtained 28 days after the second AZD1222 dose. Here the CDR3 DNA reads TGTGCCAGCAGCCAAGGAAGGGGAACCGGGGAGCTGTTTTTT. As protein: CASSQGRGTGELFF.